This T cell receptor (beta chain) was captured by sequencing in a study of metastatic and nonmetastatic thyroid tumors. Study-wide context: Across blood and tumor or nodule tissue, repertoires from malignant and benign thyroid patients were compared with one another.

There are 12 residues in the CDR3. Trimming removed 2 bases at V and 5 bases at J, with 6 bases between. Germline lookup yields CDR1 PRHDT and CDR2 FYEKMQ (reference sequence). This clone has a count of ten or more. With MiXCR, TCRdb reprocessed the PCR reads. The sample carries some 21,000 clones, around 9.9% recorded once. Ahead of thyroid surgery, no patient had received treatment of any kind. This chain uses TRBV13 with TRBJ1-1; D unclear. This TCR was recovered from a female donor with papillary thyroid cancer or a benign thyroid nodule (not recorded which). Some clones in this sample may be carry-over from other donors' samples. The sequenced sample was blood. The CDR3 here is CASSLLRTEAFF. The CDR3 nucleotides read TGTGCCAGCAGCTTACTTAGAACTGAAGCTTTCTTT.